A selection of T cell receptor beta chains follows, all from one sample in a study of beta chain features in type 1 diabetes. Repertoires were generated with immunoSEQ multiplex PCR, while TCRdb's copy carries only in-frame clones and drops some. The sample holds 300,000 to 350,000 clones; under 8.5% are singletons and the top ten take less than 0.45%. Sequences were obtained from central memory CD4+ T cells from blood. These receptor sequences come from a woman aged 18 to 35 in good health. CDR3s include the opening cysteine and the closing phenylalanine or tryptophan. A D gene is named only where the DNA matches it firmly. Only part of the rows carry a size: once, few, many, or a class if the clone is expanded.

D gene	V gene	J gene	clone size	CDR3 DNA	CDR3 protein
NA	TRBV28	TRBJ1-1	NA	TGTGCCAGCAGTTCCTCCGGGACGGCGGGGACTGAAGCTTTCTTT	CASSSSGTAGTEAFF
TRBD1	TRBV18	TRBJ1-4	NA	TGTGCCAGCTCAAGGAACCGGGACAGTTATTTGAGCCATGAAAAACTGTTTTTT	CASSRNRDSYLSHEKLFF
TRBD2	TRBV4-3	TRBJ2-3	NA	TGCGCCAGCAGCCCCTGGACTAGCGGGAGGTCCACAGATACGCAGTATTTT	CASSPWTSGRSTDTQYF
TRBD1	TRBV18	TRBJ1-2	NA	TGTGCCAGCTCACCAGGGACAGGGTACTATGGCTACACCTTC	CASSPGTGYYGYTF
TRBD1	TRBV2	TRBJ2-2	NA	TGTGCCAGCACCGGGACAGGGAAGACAGGACTGGCGAACACCGGGGAGCTGTTTTTT	CASTGTGKTGLANTGELFF
TRBD2	TRBV4-3	TRBJ2-1	few	TGCGCCAGCAGCCAATTCATGGCGGGAGATACTGTATCCTACAATGAGCAGTTCTTC	CASSQFMAGDTVSYNEQFF
NA	TRBV10-1	TRBJ1-2	few	TGCGCCAGCAGTGAATGCGGTACGGACTATGGCTACACCTTC	CASSECGTDYGYTF
NA	TRBV7-2	TRBJ2-3	NA	TGTGCCAGCAGCCAAGCCGAGGGAGAGGCAGATACGCAGTATTTT	CASSQAEGEADTQYF
NA	TRBV5-4	TRBJ2-2	many	TGTGCCAGCAGTCCCACGCGCACCGGGGAGCTGTTTTTT	CASSPTRTGELFF
NA	TRBV28	TRBJ1-2	many	TGTGCCAGCAGTTTGCGTGGGGGCCAGTACTATGGCTACACCTTC	CASSLRGGQYYGYTF
NA	TRBV28	TRBJ2-5	few	TGTGCCAGCAGTCACCGTAGGGAAGAGACCCAGTACTTC	CASSHRREETQYF
NA	TRBV6-1	TRBJ1-1	NA	TGTGCCAGCAGTTATGGGGGGACTGAAGCTTTCTTT	CASSYGGTEAFF
TRBD2	TRBV9	TRBJ2-1	NA	TGTGCCAGCAGCCCGGGACTAGCGGGAGTTGGTAGTGAGCAGTTCTTC	CASSPGLAGVGSEQFF
TRBD1	TRBV29-1	TRBJ1-2	NA	TGCAGCGTTGAAGGTGGACAGGGGTATGGCTACACCTTC	CSVEGGQGYGYTF
TRBD2	TRBV5-4	TRBJ2-7	few	TGTGCCAGCAAAATAGCGGGAGGGCCCTCCTACGAGCAGTACTTC	CASKIAGGPSYEQYF